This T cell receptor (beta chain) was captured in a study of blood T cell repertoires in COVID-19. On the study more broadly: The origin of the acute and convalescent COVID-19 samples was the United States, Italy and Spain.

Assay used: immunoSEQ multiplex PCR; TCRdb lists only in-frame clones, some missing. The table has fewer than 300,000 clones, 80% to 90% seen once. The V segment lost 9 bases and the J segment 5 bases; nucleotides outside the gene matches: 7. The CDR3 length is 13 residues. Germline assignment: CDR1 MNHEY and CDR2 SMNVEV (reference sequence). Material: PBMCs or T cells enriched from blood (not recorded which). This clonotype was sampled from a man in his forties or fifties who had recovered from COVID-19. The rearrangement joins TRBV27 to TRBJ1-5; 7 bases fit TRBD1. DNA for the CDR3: TGTGCCAGAACAGGGGTCCGTGATCAGCCCCAGCATTTT. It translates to CARTGVRDQPQHF.